A selection of T cell receptor beta chains follows, all from one sample in a study of pediatric ulcerative colitis. Sequencing used immunoSEQ multiplex PCR; TCRdb keeps in-frame clones, though not all of them. The data contain about 60,000 clones, about nine tenths of them seen just once; the ten biggest clones take up roughly 1.5%. The sample taken for sequencing was blood. The receptor source for this set is a boy aged 5-17 years who was a control in a study of pediatric ulcerative colitis. Both conserved end residues are part of each CDR3. The D gene is left open where the match is weak. Some rows have no size entry. The others give once, few or many, or a class for an expanded clone.

V,D,size,J,CDR3,DNA
TRBV6-4,NA,once,TRBJ2-2,CASSDQDFPGELFF,TGTGCCAGCAGTGACCAGGACTTTCCCGGGGAGCTGTTTTTT
TRBV15,TRBD2,NA,TRBJ2-1,CATSREALAGGGEQFF,TGTGCCACCAGCAGAGAAGCTCTAGCGGGAGGCGGTGAGCAGTTCTTC
TRBV27,TRBD2,NA,TRBJ2-1,CASFQRGSSYNEQFF,TGTGCCAGCTTCCAGCGGGGGAGCTCCTACAATGAGCAGTTCTTC
TRBV18,TRBD1,NA,TRBJ1-6,CASSPRQGTDSPLHF,TGTGCCAGCTCACCCAGACAGGGTACCGATTCACCCCTCCACTTT
TRBV29-1,NA,NA,TRBJ1-4,CSARTGFNEKLFF,TGCAGCGCCAGAACAGGGTTTAATGAAAAACTGTTTTTT
TRBV5-1,NA,NA,TRBJ1-4,CASSPGHGANEKLFF,TGCGCCAGCAGCCCTGGACACGGAGCTAATGAAAAACTGTTTTTT
TRBV6-6,NA,once,TRBJ1-1,CASSYSGKNTEAFF,TGTGCCAGCAGTTATTCAGGGAAGAACACTGAAGCTTTCTTT
TRBV6-4,TRBD2,NA,TRBJ2-2,CASSDSRESTGELFF,TGTGCCAGCAGTGACTCGCGGGAGAGTACCGGGGAGCTGTTTTTT
TRBV7-2,NA,NA,TRBJ2-7,CASSPWTAYEQYF,TGTGCCAGCAGCCCCTGGACAGCCTACGAGCAGTACTTC
TRBV5-8,NA,NA,TRBJ2-1,CASSLVQGPQSSYNEQFF,TGTGCCAGCAGCTTGGTACAGGGCCCTCAAAGCTCCTACAATGAGCAGTTCTTC
TRBV28,NA,NA,TRBJ2-2,CASSNTWELFF,TGTGCCAGCAGTAATACGTGGGAGCTGTTTTTT
TRBV6-5,TRBD1,NA,TRBJ1-2,CASRVGQGYGYTF,TGTGCCAGCAGGGTTGGACAGGGTTATGGCTACACCTTC
TRBV7-7,TRBD1,once,TRBJ2-2,CASSPQTGLTGELFF,TGTGCCAGCAGCCCCCAGACAGGGTTGACCGGGGAGCTGTTTTTT
TRBV6-4,TRBD2,once,TRBJ2-1,CASSLASGGLNEQFF,TGTGCCAGCAGTCTCGCTAGCGGGGGGTTGAATGAGCAGTTCTTC
TRBV28,TRBD2,NA,TRBJ2-7,CASSSYIAGDTYEQYF,TGTGCCAGCAGTTCTTACATAGCGGGAGATACCTACGAGCAGTACTTC
TRBV4-2,NA,once,TRBJ2-7,CASSQGKVQGDYEQYF,TGTGCCAGCAGCCAAGGAAAAGTACAGGGAGACTACGAGCAGTACTTC
TRBV5-4,NA,NA,TRBJ2-3,CASSSGGFSTDTQYF,TGTGCCAGCAGCTCCGGGGGCTTCAGCACAGATACGCAGTATTTT
TRBV6-1,NA,NA,TRBJ2-1,CASRGTSYNEQFF,TGTGCCAGTAGGGGTACCTCCTACAATGAGCAGTTCTTC
TRBV11-2,TRBD2,once,TRBJ2-7,CASSGLAGDAYEQYF,TGTGCCAGCAGCGGACTAGCGGGGGACGCCTACGAGCAGTACTTC
TRBV11-3,TRBD2,NA,TRBJ2-1,CASSLGSASGQNNEQFF,TGTGCCAGCAGCTTAGGTTCGGCTAGCGGGCAGAACAATGAGCAGTTCTTC
TRBV6-1,NA,NA,TRBJ1-6,CASSEQWDSPLHF,TGTGCCAGCAGTGAACAATGGGATTCACCCCTCCACTTT
TRBV19,NA,NA,TRBJ2-5,CASSKGVFGVQETQYF,TGTGCCAGTAGTAAAGGGGTATTCGGGGTCCAAGAGACCCAGTACTTC
TRBV4-3,TRBD1,NA,TRBJ1-2,CASSRLRTGVENGYTF,TGCGCCAGCAGCCGGCTTAGGACAGGGGTAGAGAATGGCTACACCTTC
TRBV2,NA,NA,TRBJ2-7,CASRGITGTGYEQYF,TGTGCCAGCAGAGGTATCACAGGGACGGGTTACGAGCAGTACTTC
TRBV6-5,NA,NA,TRBJ2-7,CASSYRAPYEQYF,TGTGCCAGCAGTTACAGGGCACCCTACGAGCAGTACTTC